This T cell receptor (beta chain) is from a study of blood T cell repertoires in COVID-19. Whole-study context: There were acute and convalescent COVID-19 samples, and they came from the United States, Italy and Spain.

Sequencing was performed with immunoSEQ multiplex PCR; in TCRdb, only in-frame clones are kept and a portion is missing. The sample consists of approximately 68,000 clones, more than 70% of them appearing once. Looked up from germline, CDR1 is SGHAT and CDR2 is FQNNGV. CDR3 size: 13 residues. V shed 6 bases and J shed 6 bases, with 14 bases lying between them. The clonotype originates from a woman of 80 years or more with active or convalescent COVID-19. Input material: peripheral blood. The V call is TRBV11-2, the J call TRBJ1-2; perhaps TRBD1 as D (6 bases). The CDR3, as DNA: TGTGCCAGCAGACAATCGGGGGGCGATGGCTACACCTTC. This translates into CASRQSGGDGYTF.